This T cell receptor (beta chain) was captured in a study of cytomegalovirus exposure and HLA in healthy donors (dated by TCRdb to 2016 to 2017). In the study overall: An earlier analysis of approximately 640 of the donors reported about 250 Gb of sequence data and more than 90 million unique TCR beta sequences from 150 million to 200 million T cells. Roughly 300 gigabases of sequencing data and approximately 93 million unique TCR sequences were included in an early release covering several hundred HLA-typed donors. The genetic ancestry cluster associated with self-reported Caucasian donors included 81% of the 300 to 400 genotyped donors. The study aimed to test whether cataloging public T cell receptors could reveal signatures of past pathogen exposure. The study used immunosequencing to profile the T cell repertoires of more than 650 subjects and linked those repertoires to cytomegalovirus serostatus. A separate validation cohort of roughly 130 different subjects was used in addition to the approximately 670-subject first cohort. The study combined high-throughput TCR immunosequencing, statistical association of individual TCRs with disease status, and machine learning to predict cytomegalovirus infection status. A later analysis re-examined previously published TCR beta repertoires from 600 to 700 donors and added high-resolution HLA genotyping to investigate patterns of TCR occurrence. Rather than using new phenotypic data, the later analysis identified candidate immune exposures from TCR beta sequences and from how often those sequences occurred across donors. In an earlier analysis of 500 to 650 of the donors, high-throughput TCR beta sequencing was used to judge whether each TCR beta V gene segment behaved as functional or pseudogenic. Alongside the repertoire data, information on donor age, sex, ethnicity and CMV serostatus was compiled. In a later genetic analysis, genome-wide SNP genotypes for about 55% of the roughly 700 donors were used, and that subset was treated as a discovery cohort. All discovery cohort repertoires had been generated on a single sequencing platform. Both class I and class II loci were covered by HLA typing, at four-digit resolution. The number of donors typed differed by locus, with roughly 620-640 for A, B, C, DRB1 and DQB1, 522 for DQA1, nearly 610 for DPA1, and roughly 450 for DPB1. A handful of DR-DQ haplotypes were treated as single units for association and clustering because of strong linkage in the cohort. Among about 370 genotyped donors of the cohort, an average of about 240,000 unique TCR beta nucleotide sequences was sequenced per donor, of which 15% to 20% were non-productive.

For this clone: The antigen this receptor binds is unknown. Germline is not matched at one junction end, which may reflect a read error.

The germline V gene encodes CDR1 LNHDA and CDR2 SQIVND (reference sequence). From its cysteine to its phenylalanine, the CDR3 spans 13 amino acids. CDR3 DNA only is kept here, 39 bases in frame from base 1. The cohort comprised fewer than 700 healthy bone marrow donors. All cohort members were sampled while nominally healthy, although unrecorded immune exposures were likely present. The donor tested CMV seropositive, placing the donor among the 250 to 350 seropositive members of the cohort. A peripheral blood sample was provided by each donor, and peripheral blood mononuclear cells were used for TCR beta sequencing. Genomic DNA extraction from the blood cell samples was performed with the Qiagen DNeasy Blood Extraction Kit. Libraries were prepared through the immunoSEQ multiplex PCR assay. For the multiplex PCR, a mixture combining 60 forward primers for TCR Vbeta segments and 13 reverse primers for TCR Jbeta segments was used. Amplification of the CDR3 region of rearranged TCR beta genes was performed with a multiplex PCR assay on genomic DNA. The Illumina HiSeq System was used to sequence the amplified TCR beta libraries as 87-base-pair reads. The authors' analysis ran thus. A later analysis counted approximately 74 million unique TCR beta chains across the 650 to 700 repertoires, and 9 million to 14 million of these chains were shared by at least two donors. To remove PCR and sequencing errors, raw reads were error-corrected and collapsed into unique sequences using a nearest-neighbor algorithm that merged closely related sequences. V, D and J gene segments were assigned by aligning CDR3 sequences to IMGT reference sequences. For a sequence to be retained, a match of at least six nucleotides was required to both a V gene segment and a J gene segment. A rearrangement was called productive if the CDR3 had no stop codons and remained in frame with V and J, and every other rearrangement was called non-productive. Following IMGT convention, CDR3 was defined as the stretch from the second conserved V-encoded cysteine to the conserved J-encoded phenylalanine. In an earlier analysis of some 550 of the donors, sequences lacking an unambiguous match to a single V gene segment were excluded. An earlier analysis of 550 to 650 of the donors classified V segments as functional when productive rearrangements were above 56.7% and as segregating when the standard deviation between donors was above 5%. A statistical classification framework was built to diagnose cytomegalovirus status from the catalog of TCR beta chain sequences. V and J gene assignment, in a later analysis, came from comparing TCR nucleotide sequences with IMGT/GENE-DB human TR gene sequences. Using the TCRdist pipeline, a later analysis assigned CDR3 sequences along with most-parsimonious VDJ recombination scenarios. In a later analysis, each TCR beta chain was defined by its CDR3 amino acid sequence together with its V-gene family, and reads without a unique V-gene family were excluded. To address suspected cross-contamination and a sequencing artifact, a later analysis removed roughly 640 highly shared, low-generation-probability nucleotide sequences. For each public chain, a later analysis derived a clonal expansion index from normalized ranks of inferred template counts within each repertoire. Generation probabilities in a later analysis came from a VDJ recombination model fitted to out-of-frame rearrangements, and those results were checked against IGoR. A later analysis scored TCR-TCR, TCR-HLA and TCR-CMV co-occurrence with hypergeometric tests, applying a repertoire-size bias correction to TCR pairs. A later analysis estimated false discovery rates by permuting HLA or CMV assignments 20 times. In a later analysis, co-occurring TCRs were grouped with DBSCAN, and TCRdist sequence similarity was added when clustering was performed within HLA-allele-positive subsets. Repertoires with fewer than 30,000 or more than 120,000 public chains were left out of co-occurrence clustering, as were a handful of repertoires with anomalous nucleotide sharing. TCRdb provides this immuneACCESS table in a form limited to in-frame rearrangements. Some clones are lacking; in checked studies, under half of them reflect an unresolved V gene, and why the rest are absent is not known. Clonal size and the V and J genes are those of that table, whereas D and trimming came from the DNA. The record for this sample contains roughly 51,000 clones. Of the sample, roughly 5.5% is held by the ten largest clones.

Overall results and qualifications from the work: Immune exposure information for the cohort was limited to CMV serostatus. An association between a missense DCLRE1C variant and V-gene and J-gene trimming of TCR beta chains was found in a later genetic analysis and replicated in an independent cohort. Because counts were too low, about 17 rarely observed V segments, including chromosome 9 orphons, were excluded from the earlier analysis of about 500 of the donors. Because the 87-base-pair reads could not distinguish some IMGT-functional V segments, including TRBV6-2 and TRBV6-3, those segments were excluded. The study gave a list of roughly 150 TCR beta chains associated with cytomegalovirus. A cluster of highly shared sequence variants was judged likely to represent a technical artifact of the sequencing pipeline. In a later genetic analysis, fewer N-insertions in productive TCRs were reported among donors in an Asian-associated ancestry cluster than the 666-donor mean. Sequencing depth was assumed to be roughly uniform across donors in the presence/absence analyses, though that assumption may not hold. Most TCR sequences were observed very rarely across donors, whereas some public TCRs were present in many individuals. A later analysis found that HLA-associated TCR beta chains were more clonally expanded and had lower generation probabilities than equally common non-associated chains. In an earlier analysis of roughly 500 of the donors, most TCR beta V segments appeared in productive rearrangements about 87% or about 30% of the time, broadly matching IMGT annotations. In this cohort, only TCR beta chains were sequenced, and detectable features were limited by the absence of alpha or paired-chain data. When HLA alleles, especially DR and DQ, strongly co-occurred, attributing TCR associations to individual alleles was difficult. In both the original and validation cohorts, the classifier was reported to diagnose cytomegalovirus status with high specificity and sensitivity. According to the authors, the approach could potentially be generalized to other disease states and immunological phenotypes. In vitro tests confirmed that a few of the cytomegalovirus-associated TCR beta chains recognize cytomegalovirus antigens. Several of the top co-occurrence clusters appeared to be linked to parvovirus B19, influenza, CMV and Epstein-Barr virus, according to a later analysis. According to a later analysis, TCR association rates differed among HLA loci, with DRB1 alleles showing the most associated TCRs and HLA-C alleles showing the fewest. HLA typing was unavailable for some donors at each locus, so association tests used only the typed subset. At a false discovery rate of 0.05, a later analysis linked 15,000 to 20,000 TCR beta sequences to specific HLA alleles. Linkage disequilibrium might explain the correlated functional status among segregating V segments, but an unknown experimental factor could not be ruled out. A further reported finding was that TCR beta sequences accurately predicted the HLA-A and HLA-B alleles for most subjects in the first cohort. A later analysis found that most CMV-associated TCR beta chains appeared HLA-restricted, with HLA associations seemingly driven largely by CMV exposure.

The sequenced sample consisted of PBMCs. The receptor chain draws on TRBV19 and TRBJ1-5; 8 of the junction bases match TRBD1. The receptor comes from a male donor in good health and CMV-seropositive. The DNA reads as follows: TGTGCCAGTGGCGGACAGGGCAACCAGCCCCAGCATTTT. Its product reads: CASGGQGNQPQHF.